The clone carrying this T cell receptor (beta chain) was seen only once. Its antigen is undetermined. This sample was taken from a study of shared clonotypes between healthy human individuals. Overall study results and limits: Clonotype sharing across donors was expected to vary with sequencing depth. Donor scarcity curtailed the genetic and exposure-history diversity represented herein.

Deep-level assay runs were performed. The authors distributed each subset's genomic DNA evenly over several immunoSEQ plates. Clones were sequenced by immunoSEQ multiplex PCR, and TCRdb holds only the in-frame ones, with some missing. The table shows some 470,000 clones, with 76% occurring only once. V was clipped by 7 bases and J by 7 bases, with 19 bases between them. The CDR3 runs to 15 residues. Germline CDR1 MGHRA, CDR2 YSYEKL. The receptor comes from a middle-aged woman in good health. Some clones in this sample may be carry-over from other donors' samples. Sequenced material: PBMCs. The chain links TRBV4-1 to TRBJ2-2; either TRBD1 or TRBD2 may supply D (5 bases each). CDR3 sequence (DNA): TGCGCCAGCAAGAGGGGTCAGAGAGAGGACGGGGAGCTGTTTTTT. Translated, it gives CASKRGQREDGELFF.